The clone carrying this T cell receptor beta chain was counted a few times. The data are from a study of shared clonotypes between healthy human individuals. Study background: Donors had three CD4 naive, three CD4 memory, two CD8 naive and one CD8 memory plate apiece.

This table comes from immunoSEQ multiplex PCR, and its TCRdb copy is limited to in-frame clones, with some not included. Of a few million clones in the sample, approximately 90% were seen once. Germline CDR1 reads SEHNR; CDR2 reads FQNEAQ (reference sequence). The V end lost 4 bases, the J end lost 5 bases, and 8 bases lay between the germline ends. The CDR3 spans 12 residues. The donor cohort consisted entirely of Caucasian adults residing in Nashville, Tennessee. Sequenced: naive CD4+ T cells sorted from blood. The subset is: CD45RA+ positively selected. The clonotype originates from a man younger than 35 in good health. J is TRBJ1-1 and V is TRBV7-9; D perhaps matches TRBD1 (6 bases). In nucleotides, the CDR3 is TGTGCCAGCAGCTCAGGGGAAACTGAAGCTTTCTTT. Its protein is CASSSGETEAFF.